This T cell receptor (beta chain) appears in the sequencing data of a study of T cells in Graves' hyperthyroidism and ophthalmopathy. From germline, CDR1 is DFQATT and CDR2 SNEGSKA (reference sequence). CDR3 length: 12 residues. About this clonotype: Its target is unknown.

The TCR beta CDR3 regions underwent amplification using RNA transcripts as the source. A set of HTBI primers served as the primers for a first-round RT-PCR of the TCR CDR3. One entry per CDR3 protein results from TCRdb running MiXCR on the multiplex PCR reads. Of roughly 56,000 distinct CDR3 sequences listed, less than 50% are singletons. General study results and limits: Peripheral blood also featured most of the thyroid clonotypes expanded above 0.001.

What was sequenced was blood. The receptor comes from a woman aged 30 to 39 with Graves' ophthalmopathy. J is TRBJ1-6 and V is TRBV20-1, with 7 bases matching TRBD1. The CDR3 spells CSGVRGNSPLHF. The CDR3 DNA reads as TGCAGCGGGGTCAGGGGGAATTCACCCCTCCACTTT.